This T cell receptor (beta chain) was obtained from a study of CD8 T cells in ankylosing spondylitis. General study findings and limits: A TCR beta motif made of fewer than ten highly homologous variants seemed typical of ankylosing spondylitis blood.

This clonotype has ten or more counts. Its target is unknown. TCRdb recomputed calls from the 5' RACE reads with MiXCR, one row per CDR3 protein. The repertoire holds under 850,000 distinct CDR3 sequences, with around 20% as singletons. Trimming took 0 bases from V and 4 from J, leaving 7 bases between them. The CDR3 length is 13 residues. Germline assignment: CDR1 SGHDT and CDR2 YYEEEE. This rearrangement joins TRBV5-6 to TRBJ2-5; weak D call: TRBD1 (6 bases). This clonotype was obtained from a male donor with ankylosing spondylitis. Sequenced input: blood, either unsorted or a sorted T cell fraction (not recorded which). CDR3 in amino acids: CASSLDRAETQYF. Here the CDR3 DNA reads TGTGCCAGCAGCTTGGACAGGGCAGAGACCCAGTACTTC. Using reference TRBV5-6 and TRBJ2-5 for the parts outside the CDR3, the full variable domain is DAGVTQSPTHLIKTRGQQVTLRCSPKSGHDTVSWYQQALGQGPQFIFQYYEEEERQRGNFPDRFSGHQFPNYSSELNVNALLLGDSALYLCASSLDRAETQYFGPGTRLLVL.